These 13 T cell receptor beta chains came from one sample sequenced in a study of cytomegalovirus exposure and HLA in healthy donors. Amplification used 60 Vbeta primers and 13 Jbeta primers. Sequenced by immunoSEQ multiplex PCR; TCRdb stores in-frame clones only, minus some. The table includes 30,000 to 40,000 clones, around 40% detected once. The source material was PBMCs. All receptors come from a woman aged 50 to 65 in good health and CMV-seronegative.

This clone was seen a single time. The chain is built from TRBV27 and TRBJ2-1; TRBD2 is a possible D gene (6 bases). CDR1 is MNHEY, CDR2 SMNVEV, per germline (reference sequence). V lost 6 bases and J 10 bases, leaving 16 bases between the germline ends. The CDR3 totals 13 residues. CDR3 DNA: TGTGCCAGCAGCCGCGGGACTCGGGGGGAGCAGTTCTTC. Translated, it gives CASSRGTRGEQFF.

The table lists this clone with a few counts. J is TRBJ2-7 and V is TRBV14; maybe TRBD1 (6 bases). With 2 bases removed from V and 7 bases from J, the gap between germline ends came to 15 bases. The CDR3 is 14 amino acids. Germline V CDR1 and CDR2: SGHDN, FVKESK. CDR3 protein: CASSQRQVSGEQYF. The CDR3 nucleotides are TGTGCCAGCAGCCAACGACAGGTTTCGGGTGAGCAGTACTTC.

V and J are TRBV18 and TRBJ1-1; a weak D match, TRBD1 (6 bases). The germline V gene encodes CDR1 KGHSH and CDR2 LQKENI. The CDR3 is made up of 15 amino acids. The V gene lost 4 bases and the J gene lost 4 bases, with 16 bases spanning the gap. CDR3 region: CASSQTGGVGTEAFF. The CDR3 DNA is TGTGCCAGCTCACAGACGGGGGGCGTCGGCACTGAAGCTTTCTTT.

The chain recombines TRBV7-9 with TRBJ2-1; TRBD2 matches 10 bases. Losses at the gene ends were 5 bases for V and 5 bases for J; bases not matched to a gene: 12. CDR1 SEHNR and CDR2 FQNEAQ come from the germline V gene (reference sequence). This CDR3 is 17 amino acids long. CDR3 sequence: CASSPQRPLAGNNEQFF. CDR3 in DNA: TGTGCCAGCAGCCCTCAGCGCCCACTAGCGGGGAACAATGAGCAGTTCTTC.

The rearrangement uses TRBV7-6 and TRBJ2-1; a possible D gene is TRBD2 (5 bases). The CDR3 is 15 amino acids. Germline V gene data show CDR1 as SGHVS and CDR2 as FNYEAQ. V was trimmed by 1 base and J by 5 bases, leaving 12 bases between them. The CDR3 protein is CASSLGSGENNEQFF. CDR3 bases: TGTGCCAGCAGCTTAGGTAGTGGGGAGAACAATGAGCAGTTCTTC.

The chain employs TRBV5-1 and TRBJ1-1; weak D call: TRBD1 (5 bases). The CDR3 runs 16 residues. The germline CDR1 and CDR2 sequences are SGHRS and YFSETQ. V was shortened by 0 bases and J by 6 bases, with 18 bases between the two germline ends. The CDR3 DNA is TGCGCCAGCAGCTTGGCCCCGGGACTCAGTGGTGCTGAAGCTTTCTTT. As protein: CASSLAPGLSGAEAFF. The variable domain in full, with the rest retrieved from reference TRBV5-1 and TRBJ1-1, is KAGVTQTPRYLIKTRGQQVTLSCSPISGHRSVSWYQQTPGQGLQFLFEYFSETQRNKGNFPGRFSGRQFSNSRSEMNVSTLELGDSALYLCASSLAPGLSGAEAFFGQGTRLTVV.

CDR3 protein: CASSRGEGDKGEQYF. CDR3 nucleotide sequence: TGTGCCAGCTCACGCGGCGAGGGGGACAAGGGGGAGCAGTACTTC. The chain uses TRBV18 and TRBJ2-5; weak D call: TRBD1 (6 bases). The germline gives CDR1 KGHSH, CDR2 LQKENI. CDR3 size: 15 residues. Trimming shortened V by 4 bases and J by 11 bases, and 23 bases separated the two germline ends. Looking up the rest from reference TRBV18 and TRBJ2-5 gives the full variable domain: NAGVMQNPRHLVRRRGQEARLRCSPMKGHSHVYWYRQLPEEGLKFMVYLQKENIIDESGMPKERFSAEFPKEGPSILRIQQVVRGDSAAYFCASSRGEGDKGEQYFGPGTRLLVL.

V is TRBV30 and J is TRBJ1-1; perhaps TRBD1 as D (5 bases). V was cut by 4 bases and J by 8 bases, with 8 bases left in between. CDR1 is GTSNPN, CDR2 SVGIG, per germline (reference sequence). The CDR3 totals 10 residues. The CDR3 here is CAWIQVEAFF. In DNA, the CDR3 is TGTGCCTGGATACAGGTAGAAGCTTTCTTT.

The chain uses TRBV5-1 and TRBJ2-1; 9 nucleotides align to TRBD2. Germline V gene data show CDR1 as SGHRS and CDR2 as YFSETQ. Trimming removed 0 bases from V and 6 bases from J; junction bases left unmatched: 4. CDR3 size: 15 residues. CDR3 bases: TGCGCCAGCAGCTTGGCCAGACTAGCGGCCAATGAGCAGTTCTTC. Encoded protein: CASSLARLAANEQFF. Based on the CDR3 plus reference TRBV5-1 and TRBJ2-1, the full variable domain is KAGVTQTPRYLIKTRGQQVTLSCSPISGHRSVSWYQQTPGQGLQFLFEYFSETQRNKGNFPGRFSGRQFSNSRSEMNVSTLELGDSALYLCASSLARLAANEQFFGPGTRLTVL.

This clone appeared a few times. This rearrangement joins TRBV2 to TRBJ2-2; perhaps TRBD1 as D (6 bases). The length of the CDR3 is 16 residues. Trimming shortened V by 3 bases and J by 0 bases, and 11 bases separated the two germline ends. The V gene's germline CDR1 is SNHLY and CDR2 FYNNEI. CDR3: CASSDGTHANTGELFF. CDR3 nucleotide sequence: TGTGCCAGCAGTGATGGGACACACGCGAACACCGGGGAGCTGTTTTTT.

This chain joins TRBV15 and TRBJ2-1; 11 nucleotides agree with TRBD2. This CDR3 has 17 residues. The V and J ends lost 3 bases and 6 bases, in that order; junction bases with no gene match: 10. Germline V lookup: CDR1 LNHNV, CDR2 YYDKDF (reference sequence). In nucleotides, the CDR3 is TGTGCCACCAGCAGGAGGGGGCTAGCGGGAGGTGCCAATGAGCAGTTCTTC. Encoded protein: CATSRRGLAGGANEQFF.

V usage is TRBV28 and J usage is TRBJ2-1, with a possible D match to TRBD2 (7 bases). Germline V lookup: CDR1 MDHEN, CDR2 SYDVKM. V was pared by 8 bases and J by 7 bases, with 15 bases between. The CDR3 is 13 residues long. The DNA of the CDR3 is TGTGCCAGCCAGGAGGGGGGGGAAAATGAGCAGTTCTTC. Translating gives CASQEGGENEQFF.

J is TRBJ1-1 and V is TRBV2; perhaps TRBD1 as D (6 bases). CDR3 length: 15 amino acids. With 3 bases removed from V and 6 bases from J, the gap between germline ends came to 17 bases. Looked up from germline, CDR1 is SNHLY and CDR2 is FYNNEI. The CDR3 is CASSDPRTGKPEAFF. CDR3 nucleotides: TGTGCCAGCAGTGACCCCAGAACAGGGAAGCCTGAAGCTTTCTTT.